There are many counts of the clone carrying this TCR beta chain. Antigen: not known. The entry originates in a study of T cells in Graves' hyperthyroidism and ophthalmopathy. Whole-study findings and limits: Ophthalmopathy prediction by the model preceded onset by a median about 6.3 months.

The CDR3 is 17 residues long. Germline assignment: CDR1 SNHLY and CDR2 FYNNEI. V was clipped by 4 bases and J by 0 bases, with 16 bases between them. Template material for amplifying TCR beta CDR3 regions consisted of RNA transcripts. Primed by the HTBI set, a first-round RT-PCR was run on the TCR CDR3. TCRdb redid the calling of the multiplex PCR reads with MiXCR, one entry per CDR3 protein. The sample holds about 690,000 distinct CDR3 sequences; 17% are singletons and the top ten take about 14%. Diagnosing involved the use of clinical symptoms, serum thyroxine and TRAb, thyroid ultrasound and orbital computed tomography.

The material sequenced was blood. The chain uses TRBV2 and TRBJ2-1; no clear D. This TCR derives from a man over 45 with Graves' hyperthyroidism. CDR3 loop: CASSVPTGASSYNEQFF. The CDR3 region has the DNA TGTGCCAGCAGTGTGCCAACTGGAGCGAGCTCCTACAATGAGCAGTTCTTC. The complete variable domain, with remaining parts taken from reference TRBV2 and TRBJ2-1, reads EPEVTQTPSHQVTQMGQEVILRCVPISNHLYFYWYRQILGQKVEFLVSFYNNEISEKSEIFDDQFSVERPDGSNFTLKIRSTKLEDSAMYFCASSVPTGASSYNEQFFGPGTRLTVL.